The 27 T cell receptor beta chains listed next were all sequenced from one sample in a study of T cells in localized non-small cell lung cancer. This table comes from immunoSEQ multiplex PCR, and its TCRdb copy is limited to in-frame clones, with some not included. Of under 20,000 clones in the sample, roughly 85% are singletons; the top ten hold about 24%. The sample consisted of peripheral blood, taken before any cancer treatment. The source of these receptors is a male donor older than 55 with stage I lung adenocarcinoma.

This chain joins TRBV18 and TRBJ2-5; TRBD2 matches at 14 bases. The J segment lost 4 bases and the V segment lost 3 bases, leaving 4 bases of the junction unmatched. Germline lookup yields CDR1 KGHSH and CDR2 LQKENI. This CDR3 contains 16 residues. CDR3 nucleotides: TGTGCCAGCTCACCCGGGACTAGCGGGAGTCGAGAGACCCAGTACTTC. It translates to CASSPGTSGSRETQYF. Full variable domain (remainder filled in from reference TRBV18 and TRBJ2-5): NAGVMQNPRHLVRRRGQEARLRCSPMKGHSHVYWYRQLPEEGLKFMVYLQKENIIDESGMPKERFSAEFPKEGPSILRIQQVVRGDSAAYFCASSPGTSGSRETQYFGPGTRLLVL.

The rearrangement joins TRBV7-9 to TRBJ2-7; the match to TRBD2 covers 9 bases. The CDR3 sequence is 17 residues long. The V and J ends lost 1 base and 3 bases, in that order; junction bases with no gene match: 10. The germline V gene encodes CDR1 SEHNR and CDR2 FQNEAQ (reference sequence). CDR3 DNA: TGTGCCAGCAGCTTAGATTGGGGCCTAGCGGGGAACTACGAGCAGTACTTC. This encodes CASSLDWGLAGNYEQYF.

This clone was detected once. DNA of the CDR3: TGCGCCAGCGGGACTAGCGGCAACCTTTATCAGCAGTACTTC. This gives the protein CASGTSGNLYQQYF. This chain links TRBV10-2 with TRBJ2-7; TRBD2 matches at 11 bases. Germline trimming cut 8 bases from V and 8 bases from J; bases unmatched to any gene: 11. Germline V gives CDR1 WSHSY, CDR2 SAAADI. The CDR3 is 14 residues long.

The V call is TRBV5-5, the J call TRBJ1-5, with a tentative D call TRBD1 (6 bases). This CDR3 has 14 amino acids. CDR1 SGHKS and CDR2 YYEKEE come from the germline V gene (reference sequence). Trimming took off 0 bases at V and 7 bases at J, with 11 bases between the two ends. CDR3: CASSLEGGGQPQHF. The CDR3 nucleotides read TGTGCCAGCAGCTTGGAAGGGGGTGGCCAGCCCCAGCATTTT.

This rearrangement joins TRBV6-5 to TRBJ2-5; D call uncertain. Germline V gene sequence: CDR1 MNHEY, CDR2 SVGAGI. V lost 6 bases, J lost 1 base, and 12 bases lay in between. CDR3 length: 14 residues. The CDR3 loop is CASRQLYPQETQYF. Here the CDR3 DNA reads TGTGCCAGCAGGCAGCTATACCCCCAAGAGACCCAGTACTTC.

This clone appeared a few times. The V gene is TRBV30, the J gene TRBJ2-5, with a tentative D call TRBD2 (5 bases). V was cut by 1 base and J by 1 base, with 10 bases left in between. Germline loops: CDR1 GTSNPN, CDR2 SVGIG (reference sequence). The CDR3 runs 14 residues. The CDR3 protein is CAWSANLAQETQYF. In nucleotides, the CDR3 is TGTGCCTGGAGTGCAAATCTAGCCCAAGAGACCCAGTACTTC.

The chain carries TRBV7-9 and TRBJ1-1; D remains ambiguous. The germline V gene encodes CDR1 SEHNR and CDR2 FQNEAQ (reference sequence). With 5 bases removed from V and 4 bases from J, the gap between germline ends came to 8 bases. The CDR3 contains 12 residues. In DNA form, the CDR3 reads TGTGCCAGCAGCCGATGGGTCACTGAAGCTTTCTTT. Its translation: CASSRWVTEAFF.

This chain uses TRBV6-4 with TRBJ1-5; no clear D. This CDR3 region has 13 residues. The germline V gene encodes CDR1 MRHNA and CDR2 SNTAGT. V was cut by 6 bases and J by 4 bases, with 10 bases left in between. CDR3 coding DNA: TGTGCCAGCAGCCGGGAGCAGAATCAGCCCCAGCATTTT. Its translation: CASSREQNQPQHF.

The chain employs TRBV9 and TRBJ1-4; possibly TRBD1 for D (5 bases). CDR3 length equals 13 residues. Trimming removed 2 bases from V and 4 bases from J, with 6 bases in between. Germline V gives CDR1 SGDLS, CDR2 YYNGEE. CDR3 residues: CASSVGHNEKLFF. The CDR3 DNA follows: TGTGCCAGCAGCGTCGGACATAATGAAAAACTGTTTTTT.

This sequence joins TRBV6-5 and TRBJ1-5; D might be TRBD1 (5 bases). V shed 0 bases and J shed 6 bases, with 12 bases lying between them. CDR3 length: 15 amino acids. Germline V gene data show CDR1 as MNHEY and CDR2 as SVGAGI. The CDR3 reads CASSYSKGPSQPQHF. The CDR3, as DNA: TGTGCCAGCAGTTACTCAAAGGGGCCGAGTCAGCCCCAGCATTTT.

Only one count was recorded for this clone. V usage is TRBV7-9 and J usage is TRBJ1-4, with TRBD1 as a possible D gene (5 bases). Germline values: CDR1 SEHNR, CDR2 FQNEAQ (reference sequence). The CDR3 loop spans 12 amino acids. V was pared by 5 bases and J by 11 bases, with 12 bases between. In DNA, the CDR3 is TGTGCCAGCAGCCTTGCGGGGGATAAACTGTTTTTT. It translates to CASSLAGDKLFF.

The chain joins TRBV6-4 to TRBJ2-1; D not resolved. The CDR3 loop spans 15 amino acids. Germline CDR1 and CDR2: MRHNA and SNTAGT. Trimming took 3 bases from V and 7 from J, leaving 16 bases between them. This chain's CDR3 is CASSEEATPNNEQFF. The CDR3 DNA follows: TGTGCCAGCAGTGAAGAGGCAACGCCAAATAATGAGCAGTTCTTC.

The rearrangement links TRBV9 to TRBJ1-5; D not certain. Germline assignment: CDR1 SGDLS and CDR2 YYNGEE. With 4 bases removed from V and 8 bases from J, the gap between germline ends came to 13 bases. The CDR3 covers 13 residues. The chain's CDR3 is CASSSRLGEPQHF. The DNA for the CDR3 is TGTGCCAGCAGCTCCCGGCTCGGGGAGCCCCAGCATTTT.

This clone occurred a few times. The chain's CDR3 is CATSRRSPGANVLTF. The CDR3 DNA reads TGTGCCACCAGCAGGCGATCCCCTGGGGCCAACGTCCTGACTTTC. The chain employs TRBV15 and TRBJ2-6; the D is unclear. From germline, CDR1 is LNHNV and CDR2 YYDKDF (reference sequence). The CDR3 extends over 15 amino acids. Deletions cut 3 bases from V and 2 bases from J, with 8 bases between.

This chain connects TRBV18 to TRBJ1-1; possibly TRBD1 for D (5 bases). The V end lost 5 bases, the J end lost 7 bases, and 8 bases lay between the germline ends. Germline-derived CDR1 and CDR2 are KGHSH and LQKENI. The CDR3 totals 11 residues. DNA for the CDR3: TGTGCCAGCTCAACACAGGTTGAAGCTTTCTTT. The encoded protein is CASSTQVEAFF.

V is TRBV27 and J is TRBJ1-2; the match to TRBD1 covers 7 bases. With 3 bases clipped from V and 4 bases from J, the junction kept 2 bases outside the gene matches. This CDR3 is 13 amino acids long. Germline V gene lookup returns CDR1 MNHEY and CDR2 SMNVEV (reference sequence). The CDR3 DNA sequence: TGTGCCAGCAGTTTTAGGGACAGCTATGGCTACACCTTC. Its translation is CASSFRDSYGYTF.

CDR3 coding DNA: TGTGCCAGCAGTGGTACACCCTACGAGCAGTACTTC. This sequence encodes CASSGTPYEQYF. This rearrangement joins TRBV6-1 to TRBJ2-7; D not resolved. CDR1 and CDR2 (germline): MNHNS, SASEGT. This CDR3 region has 12 residues. V was pared by 4 bases and J by 2 bases, with 6 bases between.

This rearrangement joins TRBV7-2 to TRBJ2-3; D may be TRBD1 (6 bases). The germline gives CDR1 SGHTA, CDR2 FQGNSA. CDR3 length: 16 residues. V was trimmed by 3 bases and J by 0 bases, leaving 13 bases between them. CDR3 in amino acids: CASSFAGTISTDTQYF. The CDR3 DNA follows: TGTGCCAGCAGCTTCGCCGGGACAATAAGCACAGATACGCAGTATTTT.

This clone was observed a few times. CDR3 amino acids: CASRMDSSYNSPLHF. The CDR3 DNA reads as TGTGCCAGCAGGATGGACAGCTCCTATAATTCACCCCTCCACTTT. This chain links TRBV6-4 with TRBJ1-6; D may be TRBD1 (6 bases). The V and J ends lost 6 bases and 0 bases respectively, with 9 bases between them. The germline CDR1 and CDR2 sequences are MRHNA and SNTAGT. The CDR3 is 15 amino acids.

J is TRBJ2-2 and V is TRBV19; possibly TRBD1 for D (5 bases). Germline assignment: CDR1 LNHDA and CDR2 SQIVND (reference sequence). The V gene lost 3 bases and the J gene lost 6 bases, with 14 bases spanning the gap. The CDR3 is 15 amino acids. DNA of the CDR3: TGTGCCAGTAGTATTCAGGGTCCCCGCGCCGGGGAGCTGTTTTTT. It encodes CASSIQGPRAGELFF.

V usage is TRBV5-1 and J usage is TRBJ2-7, with unresolved D. Per germline, CDR1 SGHRS and CDR2 YFSETQ. The V and J ends lost 0 bases and 1 base respectively, with 8 bases between them. The CDR3 sequence is 14 residues long. As DNA, the CDR3 is TGCGCCAGCAGCTTGGAGGGCAGGTCCTACGAGCAGTACTTC. Translation gives CASSLEGRSYEQYF.

This clone was seen a single time. The gene calls are TRBV5-1 and TRBJ1-2, with 7 bases fitting TRBD1. Germline V gene sequence: CDR1 SGHRS, CDR2 YFSETQ. V was clipped by 4 bases and J by 8 bases; unmatched bases: 11. The CDR3 runs 14 residues. Here the CDR3 DNA reads TGCGCCAGCAGCCTAGACAGGGAGCTCGACGGCTACACCTTC. Protein sequence: CASSLDRELDGYTF.

V is TRBV19 and J is TRBJ1-2, with TRBD1 identical over 12 bases. Germline-derived CDR1 and CDR2 are LNHDA and SQIVND (reference sequence). The CDR3 has 15 amino acids. V shed 5 bases, J shed 8 bases, and the junction held 9 bases outside the gene matches. CDR3 amino acids: CASSPTGTGGGGYTF. The CDR3 DNA is TGTGCCAGTAGTCCCACCGGGACAGGGGGCGGAGGCTACACCTTC.

This chain joins TRBV7-2 and TRBJ1-1, with D maybe TRBD1 (6 bases). Per the germline V gene, CDR1 is SGHTA and CDR2 is FQGNSA. V lost 5 bases and J 3 bases, leaving 10 bases between the germline ends. The CDR3 extends over 13 amino acids. The CDR3 region is CASSRGIDTEAFF. DNA for the CDR3: TGTGCCAGCAGCAGGGGGATCGACACTGAAGCTTTCTTT. The full variable domain, rest sourced from reference TRBV7-2 and TRBJ1-1, is GAGVSQSPSNKVTEKGKDVELRCDPISGHTALYWYRQSLGQGLEFLIYFQGNSAPDKSGLPSDRFSAERTGGSVSTLTIQRTQQEDSAVYLCASSRGIDTEAFFGQGTRLTVV.

The chain carries TRBV18 and TRBJ1-3, with a weak D call TRBD1 (6 bases). Germline V gene lookup returns CDR1 KGHSH and CDR2 LQKENI. Trimming removed 5 bases from V and 2 bases from J, with 7 bases in between. This CDR3 has 13 residues. This CDR3 reads CASSEGAGNTIYF. Here the CDR3 DNA reads TGTGCCAGCTCAGAGGGGGCTGGAAACACCATATATTTT.

V gene TRBV5-6 combines with J gene TRBJ2-5, with 8 nucleotides matching TRBD1. The V gene's germline CDR1 is SGHDT and CDR2 YYEEEE. After removal of 3 bases from V and 4 bases from J, the junction contained 11 bases not matched to a gene. The CDR3 consists of 16 residues. The CDR3 nucleotides are TGTGCCAGCAGCTACAAACCGGGACAGGCCTCAGAGACCCAGTACTTC. Protein product: CASSYKPGQASETQYF. The variable domain in full, completed from reference TRBV5-6 and TRBJ2-5, reads DAGVTQSPTHLIKTRGQQVTLRCSPKSGHDTVSWYQQALGQGPQFIFQYYEEEERQRGNFPDRFSGHQFPNYSSELNVNALLLGDSALYLCASSYKPGQASETQYFGPGTRLLVL.

This chain links TRBV7-9 with TRBJ2-5, with D perhaps TRBD1 or TRBD2 (5 bases each). Germline V gene lookup returns CDR1 SEHNR and CDR2 FQNEAQ (reference sequence). The V gene lost 1 base and the J gene lost 1 base, with 10 bases spanning the gap. CDR3 length equals 15 residues. The chain's CDR3 is CASSLEWGTQETQYF. DNA for the CDR3: TGTGCCAGCAGCTTAGAATGGGGGACCCAAGAGACCCAGTACTTC.